These 13 T cell receptor beta chains share one sample of origin, sequenced in a study of T-cell reconstitution after alpha-beta-depleted transplantation in children. Molecular barcoding with unique molecular identifiers was used for the TCRbeta library. MiXCR was run by TCRdb on the PCR reads, yielding one entry per CDR3 protein. The data contain 450,000 to 600,000 distinct CDR3 sequences, around 17% of them singletons. The sequences come from PBMCs from the stem cell graft donor, collected from the stem cell graft. The origin of the receptors is a human donor who donated a stem cell graft to a child with acute lymphoblastic leukemia.

In this sample, this clonotype turned up a few times. The V call is TRBV20-1, the J call TRBJ1-5; D is unclear. Germline V gives CDR1 DFQATT, CDR2 SNEGSKA (reference sequence). The germline V and J ends were trimmed by 6 bases and 1 base, with 13 bases remaining between them. This CDR3 is 14 amino acids long. The CDR3 here is CSAPRLGSNQPQHF. CDR3 coding DNA: TGCAGTGCCCCGAGGTTAGGCAGCAATCAGCCCCAGCATTTT.

The V and J genes are TRBV4-1 and TRBJ2-7; a weak D match, TRBD2 (6 bases). The CDR3 totals 15 residues. The germline CDR1 and CDR2 sequences are MGHRA and YSYEKL. V lost 3 bases and J 0 bases, leaving 12 bases between the germline ends. The CDR3 spells CASSQGGVSSYEQYF. The CDR3 DNA is TGCGCCAGCAGCCAGGGAGGAGTCTCCTCCTACGAGCAGTACTTC.

This clonotype came up a few times. The rearrangement links TRBV12-3 or TRBV12-4 to TRBJ2-7, with D perhaps matching TRBD1 or TRBD2 (6 bases each). The V end lost 2 bases, the J end lost 7 bases, and 24 bases lay between the germline ends. The CDR3 is made up of 17 amino acids. The chain's CDR3 is CASSLLGAGRPFLEQYF. The CDR3, as DNA: TGTGCCAGCAGTTTACTGGGGGCGGGGAGACCCTTTTTGGAGCAGTACTTC.

V gene TRBV10-1 combines with J gene TRBJ2-3; the D call may be TRBD1 or TRBD2 (5 bases each). With 8 bases removed from V and 4 bases from J, the gap between germline ends came to 19 bases. The CDR3 length is 15 residues. The germline CDR1 and CDR2 sequences are WNHNN and SYGVQD (reference sequence). CDR3 amino acids: CASSEGDGLADTQYF. As DNA, the CDR3 is TGCGCCAGCTCGGAAGGGGACGGGCTCGCAGATACGCAGTATTTT.

The V call is TRBV7-3, the J call TRBJ2-1; 10 bases agree with TRBD2. CDR1 is SGHTA, CDR2 FQGTGA, per germline. With 5 bases clipped from V and 5 bases from J, the junction kept 9 bases outside the gene matches. There are 16 residues in the CDR3. Written as DNA, the CDR3 is TGTGCCAGCAGCCCGTACGCTAGCGGGAGTAACAATGAGCAGTTCTTC. The encoded protein is CASSPYASGSNNEQFF.

This rearrangement joins TRBV6-1 to TRBJ2-3; 8 bases are a match to TRBD1. The CDR3 has 14 residues. The V gene end was trimmed by 6 bases and the J gene end by 6 bases; junction bases not matched to a gene: 8. Per germline, CDR1 MNHNS and CDR2 SASEGT. The CDR3 DNA reads TGTGCCAGCAGAAGCGGACAGGGCAAGGATACGCAGTATTTT. Translated: CASRSGQGKDTQYF.

This clonotype occurred many times. This chain joins TRBV6-5 and TRBJ1-5; no reliable D call. Germline V gene data show CDR1 as MNHEY and CDR2 as SVGAGI. The CDR3 is made up of 14 amino acids. V gave up 4 bases and J gave up 6 bases, with 13 bases separating them. This CDR3 is CASSFLGGGQPQHF. DNA for the CDR3: TGTGCCAGCAGTTTCCTAGGAGGAGGTCAGCCCCAGCATTTT.

V and J are TRBV4-1 and TRBJ2-1; D possibly corresponds to TRBD2 (5 bases). The germline V and J ends were trimmed by 0 bases and 12 bases, with 9 bases remaining between them. CDR3 size: 12 residues. CDR1 is MGHRA, CDR2 YSYEKL, per germline. CDR3 DNA sequence: TGCGCCAGCAGCCAAGATGAACTAGGGCAGTTCTTC. Translating it yields CASSQDELGQFF.

The table lists this clonotype with a few counts. The chain recombines TRBV7-6 with TRBJ2-2; D gene uncertain. V was clipped by 6 bases and J by 5 bases, with 16 bases between them. CDR1 and CDR2 (germline): SGHVS, FNYEAQ. This CDR3 contains 15 residues. The CDR3 reads CASSSPGPGTGELFF. The DNA for the CDR3 is TGTGCCAGCAGTTCACCCGGCCCCGGGACCGGGGAGCTGTTTTTT. The entire variable domain, with the rest obtained from reference TRBV7-6 and TRBJ2-2, is as follows: GAGVSQSPRYKVTKRGQDVALRCDPISGHVSLYWYRQALGQGPEFLTYFNYEAQQDKSGLPNDRFSAERPEGSISTLTIQRTEQRDSAMYRCASSSPGPGTGELFFGEGSRLTVL.

As for this clonotype: A single base separates this from a much larger clone, so it may be a read error. The V gene is TRBV12-3 or TRBV12-4, the J gene TRBJ2-5; 10 nucleotides match TRBD2. The CDR3 sequence is 15 residues long. V was clipped by 7 bases and J by 9 bases; unmatched bases: 14. DNA for the CDR3: TGTGCCAGCACTTTTTATCAGCGGGAGGGCCAGGCCCAGTACTTC. Translating it yields CASTFYQREGQAQYF.

In its sample, this clonotype was seen a few times. The V and J genes are TRBV10-2 and TRBJ2-7, with D uncertain. Germline CDR1 WSHSY, CDR2 SAAADI. The CDR3 covers 14 residues. V lost 3 bases to trimming and J lost 2 bases, with 11 bases between them. Here the CDR3 DNA reads TGCGCCAGCAGTGAACCCCAAATAACCTACGAGCAGTACTTC. Amino acid sequence: CASSEPQITYEQYF.

This clonotype was detected only a few times. This chain links TRBV14 with TRBJ2-3; possible D gene TRBD2, 6 bases. The length of the CDR3 is 16 residues. Trimming removed 1 base from V and 0 bases from J, with 11 bases in between. Germline CDR1 and CDR2: SGHDN and FVKESK. The CDR3 nucleotides are TGTGCCAGCAGCCAAGTGGGGGGATCTAGCACAGATACGCAGTATTTT. This gives the protein CASSQVGGSSTDTQYF.

The V and J genes are TRBV5-1 and TRBJ2-1; maybe TRBD2 (5 bases). The germline gives CDR1 SGHRS, CDR2 YFSETQ. CDR3 size: 16 residues. V was trimmed by 0 bases and J by 0 bases, leaving 10 bases between them. The chain's CDR3 is CASSLAGSYSYNEQFF. CDR3 sequence (DNA): TGCGCCAGCAGCTTGGCGGGGTCTTACTCCTACAATGAGCAGTTCTTC.